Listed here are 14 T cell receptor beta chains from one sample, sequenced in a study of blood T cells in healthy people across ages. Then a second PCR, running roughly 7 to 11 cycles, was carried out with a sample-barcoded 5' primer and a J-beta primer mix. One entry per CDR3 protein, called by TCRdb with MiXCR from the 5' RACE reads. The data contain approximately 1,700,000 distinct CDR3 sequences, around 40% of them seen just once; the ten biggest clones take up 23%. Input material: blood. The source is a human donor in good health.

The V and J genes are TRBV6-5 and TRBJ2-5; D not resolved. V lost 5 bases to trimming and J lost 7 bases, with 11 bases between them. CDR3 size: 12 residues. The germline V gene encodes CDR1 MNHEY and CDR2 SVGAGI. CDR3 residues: CASSNWVGTQYF. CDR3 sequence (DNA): TGTGCCAGCAGTAACTGGGTAGGGACCCAGTACTTC.

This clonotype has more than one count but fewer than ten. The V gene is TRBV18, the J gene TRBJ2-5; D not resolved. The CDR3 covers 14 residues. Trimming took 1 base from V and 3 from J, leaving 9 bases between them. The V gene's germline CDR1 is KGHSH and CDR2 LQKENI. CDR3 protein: CASSPLLTEETQYF. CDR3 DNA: TGTGCCAGCTCACCACTCCTGACCGAAGAGACCCAGTACTTC.

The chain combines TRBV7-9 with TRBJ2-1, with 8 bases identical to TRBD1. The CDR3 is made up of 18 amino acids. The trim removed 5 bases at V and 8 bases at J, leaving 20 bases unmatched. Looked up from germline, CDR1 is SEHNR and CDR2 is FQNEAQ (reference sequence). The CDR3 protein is CASSPLDREFDRWDEQFF. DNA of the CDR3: TGTGCCAGCAGCCCCCTGGACAGGGAATTCGATCGTTGGGATGAGCAGTTCTTC.

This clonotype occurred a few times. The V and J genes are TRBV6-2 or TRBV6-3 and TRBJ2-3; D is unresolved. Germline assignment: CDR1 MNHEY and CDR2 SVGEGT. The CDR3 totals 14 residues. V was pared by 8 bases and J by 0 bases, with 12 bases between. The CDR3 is CASGPSSSTDTQYF. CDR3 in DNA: TGTGCCAGCGGCCCTTCCTCTAGCACAGATACGCAGTATTTT.

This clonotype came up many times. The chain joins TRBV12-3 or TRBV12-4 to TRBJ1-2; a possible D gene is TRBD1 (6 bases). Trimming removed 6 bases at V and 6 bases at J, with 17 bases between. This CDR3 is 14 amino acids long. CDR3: CASSPEGVVDGYTF. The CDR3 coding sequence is TGTGCCAGCAGCCCCGAGGGGGTAGTTGATGGCTACACCTTC.

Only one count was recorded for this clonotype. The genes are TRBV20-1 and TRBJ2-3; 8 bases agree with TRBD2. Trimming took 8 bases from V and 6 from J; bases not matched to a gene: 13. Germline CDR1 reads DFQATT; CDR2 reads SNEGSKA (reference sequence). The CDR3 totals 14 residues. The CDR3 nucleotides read TGCAGTCGCCAACCGGGACTAGTGGATGATACGCAGTATTTT. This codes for CSRQPGLVDDTQYF.

CDR3 DNA: TGTGCCAGCAGTGAATTTGGGGAAGCCTACAATGAGCAGTTCTTC. Its protein is CASSEFGEAYNEQFF. The rearrangement joins TRBV2 to TRBJ2-1; D remains unclear. The CDR3 spans 15 residues. V was clipped by 2 bases and J by 2 bases, with 10 bases between them. The germline V gene has CDR1 SNHLY and CDR2 FYNNEI.

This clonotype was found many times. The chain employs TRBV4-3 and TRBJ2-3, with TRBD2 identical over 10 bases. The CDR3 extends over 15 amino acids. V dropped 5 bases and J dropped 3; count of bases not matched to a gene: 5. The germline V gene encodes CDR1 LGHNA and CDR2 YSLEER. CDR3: CASSERGGETDTQYF. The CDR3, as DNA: TGCGCCAGCAGCGAGCGGGGGGGCGAGACAGATACGCAGTATTTT.

The CDR3 bases are TGTGCCAGCAGTTTGAGACGGGGGGACCTCTACAATGAGCAGTTCTTC. Translating it yields CASSLRRGDLYNEQFF. The rearrangement links TRBV27 to TRBJ2-1; 7 bases are shared with TRBD2. The CDR3 covers 16 residues. Germline V lookup: CDR1 MNHEY, CDR2 SMNVEV (reference sequence). The trim removed 3 bases at V and 3 bases at J, leaving 8 bases unmatched.

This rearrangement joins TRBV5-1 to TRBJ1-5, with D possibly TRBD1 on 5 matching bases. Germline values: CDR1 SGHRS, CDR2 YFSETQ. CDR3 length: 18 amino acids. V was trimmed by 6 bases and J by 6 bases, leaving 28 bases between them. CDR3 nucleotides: TGCGCCAGCACCCGACCTACGATCAGGACAACAACGGGTCAGCCCCAGCATTTT. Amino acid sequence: CASTRPTIRTTTGQPQHF.

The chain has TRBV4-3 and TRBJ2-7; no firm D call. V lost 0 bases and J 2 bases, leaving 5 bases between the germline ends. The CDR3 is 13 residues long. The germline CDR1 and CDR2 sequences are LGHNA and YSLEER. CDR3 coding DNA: TGCGCCAGCAGCCAAGAGACCCCCTACGAGCAGTACTTC. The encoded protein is CASSQETPYEQYF.

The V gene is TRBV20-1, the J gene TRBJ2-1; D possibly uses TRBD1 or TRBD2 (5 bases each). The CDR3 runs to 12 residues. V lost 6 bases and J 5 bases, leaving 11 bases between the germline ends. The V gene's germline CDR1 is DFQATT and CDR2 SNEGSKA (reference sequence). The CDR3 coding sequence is TGCAGTGCGGACGGGGCTAACAATGAGCAGTTCTTC. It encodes CSADGANNEQFF.

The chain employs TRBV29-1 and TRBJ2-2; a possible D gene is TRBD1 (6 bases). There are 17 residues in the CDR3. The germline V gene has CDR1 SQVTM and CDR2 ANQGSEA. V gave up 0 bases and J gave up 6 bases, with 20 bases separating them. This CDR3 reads CSVEDEGIQGSSGELFF. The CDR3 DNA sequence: TGCAGCGTTGAAGATGAGGGGATTCAGGGGTCGTCCGGGGAGCTGTTTTTT.

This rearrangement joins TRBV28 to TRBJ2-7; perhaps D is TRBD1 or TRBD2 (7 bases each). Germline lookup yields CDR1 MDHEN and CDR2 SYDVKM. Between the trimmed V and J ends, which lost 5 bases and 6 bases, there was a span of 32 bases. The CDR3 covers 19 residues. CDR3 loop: CASSTEIDWGGQHRGEQYF. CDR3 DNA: TGTGCCAGCAGTACAGAGATAGATTGGGGGGGACAGCATAGGGGCGAGCAGTACTTC.